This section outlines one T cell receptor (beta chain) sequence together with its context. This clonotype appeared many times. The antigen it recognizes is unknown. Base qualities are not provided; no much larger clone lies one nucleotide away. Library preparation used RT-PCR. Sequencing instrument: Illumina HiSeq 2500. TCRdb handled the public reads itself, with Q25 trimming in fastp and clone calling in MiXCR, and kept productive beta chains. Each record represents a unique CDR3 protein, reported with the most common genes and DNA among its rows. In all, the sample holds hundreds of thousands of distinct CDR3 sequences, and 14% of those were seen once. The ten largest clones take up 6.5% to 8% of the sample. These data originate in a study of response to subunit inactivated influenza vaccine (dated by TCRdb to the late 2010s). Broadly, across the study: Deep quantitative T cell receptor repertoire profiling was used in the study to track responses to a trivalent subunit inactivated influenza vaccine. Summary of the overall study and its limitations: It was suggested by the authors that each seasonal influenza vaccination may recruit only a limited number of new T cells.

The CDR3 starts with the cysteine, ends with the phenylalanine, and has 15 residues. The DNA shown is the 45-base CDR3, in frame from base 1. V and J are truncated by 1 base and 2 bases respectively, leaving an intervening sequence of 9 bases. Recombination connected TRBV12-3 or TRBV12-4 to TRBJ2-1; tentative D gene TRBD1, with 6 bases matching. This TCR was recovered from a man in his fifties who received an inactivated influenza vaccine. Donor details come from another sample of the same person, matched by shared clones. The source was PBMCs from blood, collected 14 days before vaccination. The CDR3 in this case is CASSLGDTAYNEQFF. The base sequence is TGTGCCAGCAGTTTAGGGGACACTGCCTACAATGAGCAGTTCTTC.